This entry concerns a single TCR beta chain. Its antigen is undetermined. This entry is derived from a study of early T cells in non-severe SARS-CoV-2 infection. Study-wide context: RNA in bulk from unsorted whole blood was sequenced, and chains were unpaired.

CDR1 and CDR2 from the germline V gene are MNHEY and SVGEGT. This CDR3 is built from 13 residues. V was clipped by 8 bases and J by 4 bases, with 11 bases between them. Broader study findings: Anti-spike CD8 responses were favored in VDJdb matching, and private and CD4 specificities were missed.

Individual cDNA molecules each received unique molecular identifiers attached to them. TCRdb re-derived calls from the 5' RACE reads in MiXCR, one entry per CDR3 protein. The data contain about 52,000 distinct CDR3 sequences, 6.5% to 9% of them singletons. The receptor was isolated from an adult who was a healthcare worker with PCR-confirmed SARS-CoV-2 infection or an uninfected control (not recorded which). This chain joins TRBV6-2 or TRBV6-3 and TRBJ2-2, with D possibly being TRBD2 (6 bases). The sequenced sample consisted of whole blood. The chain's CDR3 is CASEAGITGELFF. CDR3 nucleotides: TGTGCCAGCGAGGCGGGAATCACCGGGGAGCTGTTTTTT.